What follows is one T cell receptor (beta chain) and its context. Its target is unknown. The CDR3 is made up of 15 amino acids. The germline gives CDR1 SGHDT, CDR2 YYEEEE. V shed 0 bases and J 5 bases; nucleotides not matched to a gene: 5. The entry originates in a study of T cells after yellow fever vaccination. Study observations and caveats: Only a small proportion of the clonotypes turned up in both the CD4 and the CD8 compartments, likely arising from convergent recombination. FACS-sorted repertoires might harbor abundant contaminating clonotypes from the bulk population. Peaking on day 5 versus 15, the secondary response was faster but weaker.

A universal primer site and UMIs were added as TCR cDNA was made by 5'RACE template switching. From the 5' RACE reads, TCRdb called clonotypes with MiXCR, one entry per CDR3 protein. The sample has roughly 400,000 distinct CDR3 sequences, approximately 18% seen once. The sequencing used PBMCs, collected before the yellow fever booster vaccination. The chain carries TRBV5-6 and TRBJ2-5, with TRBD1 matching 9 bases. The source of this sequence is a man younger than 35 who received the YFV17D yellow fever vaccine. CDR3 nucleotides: TGTGCCAGCAGCTTGGGTGGGACAGGGAAGGAGACCCAGTACTTC. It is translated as CASSLGGTGKETQYF.